This TCR beta chain came from a study of blood T cell repertoires in COVID-19. Background on the study: COVID-19 samples, acute and convalescent, were from the United States, Italy and Spain. The analysed material was cDNA or gDNA that came from T cells, B-cell-depleted T cells, or PBMCs.

Authors' analysis steps: Amplification of reference gene primers was used by the study to estimate nucleated cell counts. Profiled with immunoSEQ multiplex PCR; TCRdb holds only in-frame clones, not every one. D and trimming come from the DNA, and the V and J calls and clone size come from that table. The sample includes over 85,000 clones, nearly 80% of them seen just once. There are 15 residues in the CDR3. V was trimmed by 2 bases and J by 0 bases, leaving 8 bases between them. The germline V gene has CDR1 MNHEY and CDR2 SVGAGI. The chain joins TRBV6-5 to TRBJ2-1; D not resolved. What was sequenced was peripheral blood. The sequence derives from a woman older than 75 with active or convalescent COVID-19. The CDR3 loop is CASSYGMSSYNEQFF. As DNA, the CDR3 is TGTGCCAGCAGTTACGGTATGAGCTCCTACAATGAGCAGTTCTTC.